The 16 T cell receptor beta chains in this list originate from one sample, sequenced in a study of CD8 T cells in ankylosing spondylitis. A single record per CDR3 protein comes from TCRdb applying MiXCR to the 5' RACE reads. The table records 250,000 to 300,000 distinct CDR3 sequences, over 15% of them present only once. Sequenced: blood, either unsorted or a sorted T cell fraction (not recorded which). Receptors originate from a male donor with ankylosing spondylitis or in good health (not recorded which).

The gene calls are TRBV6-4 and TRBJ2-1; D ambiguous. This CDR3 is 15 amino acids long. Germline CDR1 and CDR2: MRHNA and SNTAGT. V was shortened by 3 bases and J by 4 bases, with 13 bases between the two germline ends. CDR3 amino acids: CASSEASSPYNEQFF. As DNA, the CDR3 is TGTGCCAGCAGTGAGGCTAGTAGCCCTTACAATGAGCAGTTCTTC.

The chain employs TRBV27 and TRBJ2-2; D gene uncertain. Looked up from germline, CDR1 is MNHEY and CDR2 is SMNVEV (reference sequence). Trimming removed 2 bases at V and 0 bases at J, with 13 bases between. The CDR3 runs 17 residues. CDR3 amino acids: CASSLVVASANTGELFF. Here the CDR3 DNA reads TGTGCCAGCAGTTTAGTTGTAGCTTCCGCGAACACCGGGGAGCTGTTTTTT.

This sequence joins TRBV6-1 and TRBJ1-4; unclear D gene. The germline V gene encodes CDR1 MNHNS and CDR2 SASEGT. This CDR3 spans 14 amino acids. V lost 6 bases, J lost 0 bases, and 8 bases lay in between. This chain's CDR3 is CASRPTATNEKLFF. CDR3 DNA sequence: TGTGCCAGCAGGCCCACGGCAACTAATGAAAAACTGTTTTTT.

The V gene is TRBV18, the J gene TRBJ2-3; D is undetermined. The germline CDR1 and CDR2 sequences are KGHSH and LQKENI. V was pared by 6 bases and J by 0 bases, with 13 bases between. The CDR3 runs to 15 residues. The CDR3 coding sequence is TGTGCCAGCTCGCTAAACACTGCTAGCACAGATACGCAGTATTTT. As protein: CASSLNTASTDTQYF.

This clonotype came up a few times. CDR3: CASSQDRGSPLHF. In DNA form, the CDR3 reads TGTGCCAGTAGCCAGGACAGGGGTTCACCCCTCCACTTT. The chain links TRBV19 to TRBJ1-6, with TRBD1 matching 9 bases. V lost 6 bases, J lost 9 bases, and 3 bases stayed unmatched. This CDR3 has 13 amino acids. Germline V gene data show CDR1 as LNHDA and CDR2 as SQIVND (reference sequence).

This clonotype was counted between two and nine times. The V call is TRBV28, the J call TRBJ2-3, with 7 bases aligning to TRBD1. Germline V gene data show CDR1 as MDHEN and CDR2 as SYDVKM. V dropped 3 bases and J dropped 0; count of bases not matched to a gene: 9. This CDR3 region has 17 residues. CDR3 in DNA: TGTGCCAGCAGTTTTAGGACAGGAATCCCAAGCACAGATACGCAGTATTTT. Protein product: CASSFRTGIPSTDTQYF.

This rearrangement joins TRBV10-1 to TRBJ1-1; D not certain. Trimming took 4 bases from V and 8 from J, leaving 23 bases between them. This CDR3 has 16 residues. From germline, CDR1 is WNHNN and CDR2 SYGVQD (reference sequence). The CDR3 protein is CASSGSLVHLRAEAFF. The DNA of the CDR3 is TGCGCCAGCAGTGGCTCACTCGTGCACTTGAGGGCCGAAGCTTTCTTT.

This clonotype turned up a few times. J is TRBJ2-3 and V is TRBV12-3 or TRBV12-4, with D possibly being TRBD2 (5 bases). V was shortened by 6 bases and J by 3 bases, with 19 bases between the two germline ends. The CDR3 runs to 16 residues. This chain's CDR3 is CASSLAIFALTDTQYF. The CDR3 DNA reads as TGTGCCAGCAGCCTAGCAATATTTGCACTAACAGATACGCAGTATTTT.

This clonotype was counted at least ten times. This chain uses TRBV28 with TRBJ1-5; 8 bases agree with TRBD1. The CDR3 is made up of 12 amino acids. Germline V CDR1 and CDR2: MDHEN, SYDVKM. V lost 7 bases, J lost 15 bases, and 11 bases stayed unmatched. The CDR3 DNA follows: TGTGCCAGCACCCCCCCCAGGGGGCCTCTGCATTTT. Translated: CASTPPRGPLHF.

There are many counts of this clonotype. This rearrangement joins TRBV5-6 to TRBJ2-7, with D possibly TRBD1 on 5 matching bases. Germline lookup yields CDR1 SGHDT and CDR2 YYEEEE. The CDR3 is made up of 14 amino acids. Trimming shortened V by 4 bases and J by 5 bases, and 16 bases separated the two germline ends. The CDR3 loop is CASSNRWQGDEQYV. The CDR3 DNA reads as TGTGCCAGCAGCAACCGGTGGCAGGGTGACGAGCAGTACGTC.

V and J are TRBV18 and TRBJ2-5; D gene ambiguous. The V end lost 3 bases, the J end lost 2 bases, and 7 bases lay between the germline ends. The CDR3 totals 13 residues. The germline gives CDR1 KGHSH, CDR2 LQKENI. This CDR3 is CASSPSLQETQYF. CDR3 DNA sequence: TGTGCCAGCTCACCGAGTCTTCAAGAGACCCAGTACTTC.

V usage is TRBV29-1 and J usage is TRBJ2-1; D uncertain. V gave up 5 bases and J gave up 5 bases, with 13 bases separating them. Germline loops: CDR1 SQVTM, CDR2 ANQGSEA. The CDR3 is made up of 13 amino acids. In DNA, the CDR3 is TGCAGCGTTTCGAGAGCGAGCAACAATGAGCAGTTCTTC. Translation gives CSVSRASNNEQFF.

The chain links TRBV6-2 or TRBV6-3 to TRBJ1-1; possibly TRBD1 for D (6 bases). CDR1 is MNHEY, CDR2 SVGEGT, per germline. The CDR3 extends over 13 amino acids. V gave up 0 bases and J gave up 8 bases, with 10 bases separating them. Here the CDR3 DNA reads TGTGCCAGCAGTTACTCAGGGGGAGGAGAAGCTTTCTTT. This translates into CASSYSGGGEAFF.

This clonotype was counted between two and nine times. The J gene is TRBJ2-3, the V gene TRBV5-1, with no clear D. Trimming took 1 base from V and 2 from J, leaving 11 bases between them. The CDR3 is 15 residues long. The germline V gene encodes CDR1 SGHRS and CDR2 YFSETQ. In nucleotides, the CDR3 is TGCGCCAGCAGCTTGACCGGACCTTCCACAGATACGCAGTATTTT. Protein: CASSLTGPSTDTQYF.

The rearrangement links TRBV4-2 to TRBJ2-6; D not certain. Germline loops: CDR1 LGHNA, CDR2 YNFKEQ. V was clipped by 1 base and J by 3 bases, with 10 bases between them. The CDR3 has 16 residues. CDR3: CASSQGEGNGANVLTF. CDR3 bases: TGTGCCAGCAGCCAAGGGGAAGGAAATGGGGCCAACGTCCTGACTTTC.

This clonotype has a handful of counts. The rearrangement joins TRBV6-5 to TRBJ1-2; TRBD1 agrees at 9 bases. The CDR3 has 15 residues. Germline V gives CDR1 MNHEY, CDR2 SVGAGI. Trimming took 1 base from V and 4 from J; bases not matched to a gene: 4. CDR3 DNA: TGTGCCAGCAGTTACTTCGGACAGGGGTTCTATGGCTACACCTTC. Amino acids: CASSYFGQGFYGYTF.